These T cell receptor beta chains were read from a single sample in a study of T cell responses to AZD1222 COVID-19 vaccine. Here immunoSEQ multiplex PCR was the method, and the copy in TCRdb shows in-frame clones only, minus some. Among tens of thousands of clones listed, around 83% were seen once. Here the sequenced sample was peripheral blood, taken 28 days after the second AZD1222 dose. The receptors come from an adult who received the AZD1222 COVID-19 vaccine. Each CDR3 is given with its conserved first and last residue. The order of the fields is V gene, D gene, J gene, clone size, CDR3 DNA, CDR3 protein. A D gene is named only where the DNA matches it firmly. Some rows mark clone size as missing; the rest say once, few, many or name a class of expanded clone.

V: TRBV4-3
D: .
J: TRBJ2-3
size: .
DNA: TGCGCCAGCAGCCAAGATGGTCGGTTCACAGATACGCAGTATTTT
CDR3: CASSQDGRFTDTQYF

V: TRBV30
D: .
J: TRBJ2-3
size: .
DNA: TGTGCCTGGTCTTGGGGGGTAGACACAGATACGCAGTATTTT
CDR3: CAWSWGVDTDTQYF

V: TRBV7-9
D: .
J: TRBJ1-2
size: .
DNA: TGTGCCAGCAGCTTGGGGGGAGTCGGAGTTAACTATGGCTACACCTTC
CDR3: CASSLGGVGVNYGYTF

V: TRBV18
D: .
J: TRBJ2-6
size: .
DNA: TGTGCCAGCTCACCACGTGTAGCGGACGAAAGCTCTGGGGCCAACGTCCTGACTTTC
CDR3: CASSPRVADESSGANVLTF

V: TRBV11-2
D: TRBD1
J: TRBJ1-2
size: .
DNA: TGTGCCAGCAGCTTAAACACAGGGGGCTATGGCTACACCTTC
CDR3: CASSLNTGGYGYTF

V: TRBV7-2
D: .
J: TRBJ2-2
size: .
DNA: TGTGCCAGCAGGAGGAAGGGGGTAAACACCGGGGAGCTGTTTTTT
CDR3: CASRRKGVNTGELFF

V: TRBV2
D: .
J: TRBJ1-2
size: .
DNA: TGTGCCAGCAGCCAGGGGCGCAGCTATGGCTACACCTTC
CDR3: CASSQGRSYGYTF

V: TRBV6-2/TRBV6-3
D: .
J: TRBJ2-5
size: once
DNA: TGTGCCAGCAGTCCCCCCAGGTCGTGGGGAGTGATCGGCCAAGAGACCCAGTACTTC
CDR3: CASSPPRSWGVIGQETQYF

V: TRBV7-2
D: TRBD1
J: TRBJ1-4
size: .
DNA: TGTGCCAGCAGCCAGGGACAGGGATACGAAAAACTGTTTTTT
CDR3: CASSQGQGYEKLFF

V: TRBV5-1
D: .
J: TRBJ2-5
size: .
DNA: TGCGCCAGCAGCTTCCAGGGTCCCGAGACCCAGTACTTC
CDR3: CASSFQGPETQYF

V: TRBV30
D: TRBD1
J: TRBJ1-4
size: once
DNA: TGTGCCTGGACCGACAGGGGTCGGGAAAAACTGTTTTTT
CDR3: CAWTDRGREKLFF

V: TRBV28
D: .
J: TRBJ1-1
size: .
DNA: TGTGCCAGCAGATTTGGGGGGGCTGGGAACACTGAAGCTTTCTTT
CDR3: CASRFGGAGNTEAFF

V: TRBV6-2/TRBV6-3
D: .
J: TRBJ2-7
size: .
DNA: TGTGCCAGCAGTTCCGACTACCCCTACGAGCAGTACTTC
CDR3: CASSSDYPYEQYF

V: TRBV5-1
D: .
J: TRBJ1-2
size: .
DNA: TGCGCCAGCAGCTTGGGGGCAGCCTATGGCTACACCTTC
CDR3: CASSLGAAYGYTF

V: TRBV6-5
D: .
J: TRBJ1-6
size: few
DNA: TGTGCCAGCGTCCCGGGACAAGACTATAATTCACCCCTCCACTTT
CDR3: CASVPGQDYNSPLHF

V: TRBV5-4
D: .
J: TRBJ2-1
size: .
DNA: TGTGCCAGCAGCTCCGCGGGTCCGACCTCCTACAATGAGCAGTTCTTC
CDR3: CASSSAGPTSYNEQFF

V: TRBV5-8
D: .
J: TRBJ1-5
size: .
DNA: TGTGCCAGCAGCTTGGACAGCTTCAATCAGCCCCAGCATTTT
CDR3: CASSLDSFNQPQHF

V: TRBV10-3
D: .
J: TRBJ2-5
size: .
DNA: TGTGCCATCAGTGAAGGTCAGACCAGGGCCCAGTACTTC
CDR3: CAISEGQTRAQYF

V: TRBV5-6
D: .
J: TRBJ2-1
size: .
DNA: TGTGCCAGCAGCTTGAGGACACGATACAATGAGCAGTTCTTC
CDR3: CASSLRTRYNEQFF

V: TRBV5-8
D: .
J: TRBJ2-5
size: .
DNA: TGTGCCAGCACCCGAGTGCCTGAACAAGAGACCCAGTACTTC
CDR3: CASTRVPEQETQYF

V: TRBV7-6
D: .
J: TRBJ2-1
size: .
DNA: TGTGCCAGCAGCCGTAACGAGGGGGACAATGAGCAGTTCTTC
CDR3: CASSRNEGDNEQFF

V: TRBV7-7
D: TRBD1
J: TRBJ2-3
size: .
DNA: TGTGCCAGCAGCTTAGCCAGACAGGGGGCGGAAGATACGCAGTATTTT
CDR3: CASSLARQGAEDTQYF

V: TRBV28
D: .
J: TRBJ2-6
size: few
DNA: TGTGCCAGCAGTCCCGCTCAAAGGGCCAACGTCCTGACTTTC
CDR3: CASSPAQRANVLTF

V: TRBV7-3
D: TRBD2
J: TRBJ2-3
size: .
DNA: TGTGCCAGCAGCTTCACTAGCGACCGCACAGATACGCAGTATTTT
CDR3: CASSFTSDRTDTQYF

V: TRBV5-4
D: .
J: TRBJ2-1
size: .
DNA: TGTGCCAGCAGCTTTAAAGGTCAGGGCTCCTACAATGAGCAGTTCTTC
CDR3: CASSFKGQGSYNEQFF